The text below deals with one TCR beta chain. It lacks a known antigen. No quality values exist for individual bases; no much larger clone is one base distant. Based on the germline V gene, the CDR1 and CDR2 sequences are MNHNS and SASEGT. Measured from the cysteine to the phenylalanine, the CDR3 is 14 residues long. The DNA shown is the 42-base CDR3, in frame from base 1. V ends up 0 bases short and J 4 bases short, with an unmatched junction base count of 1. The immunoSEQ Assay, a bias-controlled multiplex PCR, was used to amplify TCRbeta CDR3 regions from genomic DNA. The authors' analysis ran thus. Within the assay, amplification of reference gene primers was used to estimate how many nucleated cells each sample contained. Sequence reads were collapsed and filtered to measure the absolute abundance of every unique TCRbeta CDR3 rearrangement. For each sample, productive Simpson clonality was calculated by taking the square root of Simpson's diversity index across productive rearrangements. As stored in TCRdb, this immuneACCESS dataset retains in-frame rearrangements with V and J assigned. A fraction of the clones does not appear; measured against another copy, unresolved V genes explain less than half of the discrepancy, and the remainder lacks a known reason. V, J and clone size were drawn from that table, and D and trimming were deduced from the DNA. Counted in this sample were around 140,000 clones; around 90% of them appeared once. The ten biggest clones cover under 3% of the sample.

The sample comes from a study of blood T cell repertoires in COVID-19 (dated by TCRdb to 2018 to 2021). For the study in its entirety: The collaborator samples originated in the United States, Italy and Spain and spanned the acute and convalescent phases of COVID-19. The material from the prospective study consisted of cDNA or gDNA derived from T cells, B-cell-depleted T cells, or PBMCs. Subjects who had been exposed to COVID-19, were actively infected with it, or had recovered from it provided the deeply sampled blood TCRbeta repertoires that made up the dataset. A freely available public database, intended as a resource for researchers studying the immune response to SARS-CoV-2, is where the repertoires were released. Samples were obtained from the ongoing ImmuneRACE study (first 160 participants) and from about 1,300 subjects provided by 6 global collaborators. Nearly every sample came with metadata listing a de-identified subject ID, COVID-19 status, age in years and sex. HLA class I and class II types, where available, came from metadata supplied by the sample provider rather than from assay-based typing. The study at large found these results: The quantity of clinical and demographic metadata differed by source and by participant and was supplied without curation.

In Seattle, one collaborating source enrolled patients while the infection was active and tracked those patients longitudinally over the course of disease. Collaborating institutions collected whole blood in K2EDTA tubes following their own protocols. For TCRbeta analysis, collaborators shipped samples as frozen whole blood, isolated PBMCs, or DNA extracted from either of those sample types. Here the chain combines TRBV6-1 and TRBJ1-2, with 8 bases matching TRBD1. Specimen: peripheral blood. This TCR came from a human donor with COVID-19, enrolled during active disease. The donor label of this sample is uncertain. The CDR3: CASSEATGGYGYTF. The sequence in DNA is TGTGCCAGCAGTGAAGCCACAGGGGGCTATGGCTACACCTTC.